The 25 T cell receptor beta chains in this list originate from one sample, sequenced in a study of blood T cell repertoires in COVID-19. The data were produced by immunoSEQ multiplex PCR, yet TCRdb's version contains in-frame clones alone and is incomplete. The sample lists fewer than 40,000 clones, roughly 90% seen once, with more than 9.5% in the top ten. Sequencing was carried out using peripheral blood. These receptors all stem from a human donor in a cohort sampled during active COVID-19.

The rearrangement links TRBV7-2 to TRBJ1-1; 8 nucleotides match TRBD1. The CDR3 length is 15 residues. Germline assignment: CDR1 SGHTA and CDR2 FQGNSA. J was trimmed by 0 bases and V by 2 bases; bases with no gene match: 2. This CDR3 reads CASSLQGALNTEAFF. CDR3 in DNA: TGTGCCAGCAGCTTACAGGGGGCATTGAACACTGAAGCTTTCTTT.

This chain joins TRBV19 and TRBJ2-5, with D unresolved. Trimming stripped 8 bases from V and 2 bases from J, with 12 bases between. The CDR3 runs to 13 residues. Germline V gives CDR1 LNHDA, CDR2 SQIVND (reference sequence). The CDR3 reads CASSSAAQETQYF. In DNA, the CDR3 is TGTGCCAGTTCGTCGGCGGCACAAGAGACCCAGTACTTC.

The chain couples TRBV7-2 to TRBJ1-2; 10 bases align to TRBD1. V trimming: 5 bases; J trimming: 3 bases; junction bases outside the gene matches: 3. CDR1 SGHTA and CDR2 FQGNSA come from the germline V gene. The CDR3 has 14 residues. This CDR3 reads CASSGGTGDYGYTF. Written as DNA, the CDR3 is TGTGCCAGCAGCGGAGGGACAGGGGACTATGGCTACACCTTC.

This chain links TRBV19 with TRBJ2-1; possible D gene TRBD2, 6 bases. The CDR3 is made up of 14 amino acids. The V gene's germline CDR1 is LNHDA and CDR2 SQIVND (reference sequence). Trimming left V 5 bases short and J 8 bases short, with 16 bases between. The CDR3 sequence is CASSAGLSVHEQFF. The CDR3, as DNA: TGTGCCAGTAGTGCGGGACTGTCGGTGCATGAGCAGTTCTTC.

This clone was picked up one time. This chain uses TRBV19 with TRBJ2-1; 9 nucleotides agree with TRBD2. CDR3 length: 14 residues. Trimming cost V 5 bases and J 10 bases; bases outside gene matches: 9. The germline gives CDR1 LNHDA, CDR2 SQIVND (reference sequence). The CDR3 is CASSLPGLAKEQFF. CDR3 coding DNA: TGTGCCAGTAGTCTGCCGGGACTAGCAAAGGAGCAGTTCTTC. The full variable domain, its missing parts supplied by reference TRBV19 and TRBJ2-1, is DGGITQSPKYLFRKEGQNVTLSCEQNLNHDAMYWYRQDPGQGLRLIYYSQIVNDFQKGDIAEGYSVSREKKESFPLTVTSAQKNPTAFYLCASSLPGLAKEQFFGPGTRLTVL.

The chain is built from TRBV4-1 and TRBJ2-5; 8 bases align to TRBD2. Per the germline V gene, CDR1 is MGHRA and CDR2 is YSYEKL. The length of the CDR3 is 15 residues. J gave up 2 bases and V 1 base, and 3 bases lay outside the gene matches. CDR3 coding DNA: TGCGCCAGCAGCCAAGTCGGGAGGGAACAAGAGACCCAGTACTTC. Amino acids: CASSQVGREQETQYF.

The J gene is TRBJ2-1, the V gene TRBV7-9; 11 nucleotides align to TRBD1. Losses at the gene ends were 4 bases for V and 6 bases for J; bases not matched to a gene: 5. Looked up from germline, CDR1 is SEHNR and CDR2 is FQNEAQ (reference sequence). CDR3 length: 15 amino acids. This CDR3 is CASSSGTGGFNEQFF. As DNA, the CDR3 is TGTGCCAGCAGCTCGGGGACAGGGGGTTTCAATGAGCAGTTCTTC.

The chain joins TRBV7-9 to TRBJ2-1; 13 bases map to TRBD2. This CDR3 has 19 amino acids. V lost 5 bases, J lost 7 bases, and 17 bases stayed unmatched. Germline CDR1 reads SEHNR; CDR2 reads FQNEAQ (reference sequence). The CDR3 spells CASSPWTSGSRTSTNEQFF. The CDR3 DNA reads TGTGCCAGCAGCCCGTGGACTAGCGGGAGCAGGACCTCCACGAATGAGCAGTTCTTC. Filled out from reference TRBV7-9 and TRBJ2-1, the complete variable domain reads DTGVSQNPRHKITKRGQNVTFRCDPISEHNRLYWYRQTLGQGPEFLTYFQNEAQLEKSRLLSDRFSAERPKGSFSTLEIQRTEQGDSAMYLCASSPWTSGSRTSTNEQFFGPGTRLTVL.

This clone is termed medium-sized. The chain recombines TRBV5-4 with TRBJ2-1; no firm D call. This CDR3 contains 11 residues. Germline CDR1 reads SGHNT; CDR2 reads YYREEE (reference sequence). V lost 0 bases, J lost 7 bases, and 2 bases lay in between. CDR3: CASSLANEQFF. Written as DNA, the CDR3 is TGTGCCAGCAGCTTGGCGAATGAGCAGTTCTTC.

The chain is built from TRBV5-1 and TRBJ2-3; maybe TRBD1 (6 bases). Germline CDR1 SGHRS, CDR2 YFSETQ. V gave up 0 bases and J gave up 2 bases, with 10 bases separating them. The CDR3 sequence is 15 residues long. DNA for the CDR3: TGCGCCAGCAGCTTGGCCGGGACATACACAGATACGCAGTATTTT. Residues: CASSLAGTYTDTQYF.

The rearrangement links TRBV5-1 to TRBJ2-7, with 10 positions matching TRBD2. Per the germline V gene, CDR1 is SGHRS and CDR2 is YFSETQ. Losses at the gene ends were 4 bases for V and 6 bases for J; bases not matched to a gene: 10. The CDR3 is 15 amino acids. This CDR3 reads CASSPTTSGIGEQYF. The CDR3 DNA sequence: TGCGCCAGCAGCCCAACAACTAGCGGGATCGGCGAGCAGTACTTC.

The chain links TRBV6-5 to TRBJ2-2, with 9 bases fitting TRBD1. In germline, CDR1 is MNHEY, CDR2 SVGAGI. This CDR3 has 15 residues. The junction had 3 bases not matched to a gene; V was cut back by 6 bases and J by 1 base. In nucleotides, the CDR3 is TGTGCCAGCAGACCGGGACAGGGGAACACCGGGGAGCTGTTTTTT. This sequence encodes CASRPGQGNTGELFF.

The chain has TRBV21-1 and TRBJ2-3; the D call in the table, TRBD2, was not verified against the DNA. TRBV21-1 is termed a pseudogene. There are 17 residues in the CDR3. CDR3: CASGRGGRLARTDTQYF. CDR3 DNA sequence: TGTGCCAGCGGTAGGGGGGGTCGACTAGCGCGAACAGATACGCAGTATTTT.

The V call is TRBV30, the J call TRBJ1-1; D gene uncertain. Germline lookup yields CDR1 GTSNPN and CDR2 SVGIG (reference sequence). V gave up 0 bases and J gave up 1 base, with 6 bases separating them. The CDR3 loop spans 13 amino acids. CDR3 residues: CAWSVQENTEAFF. The CDR3 DNA follows: TGTGCCTGGAGTGTCCAGGAGAACACTGAAGCTTTCTTT.

V is TRBV5-5 and J is TRBJ1-5, with D perhaps TRBD1 (5 bases). Germline CDR1 is SGHKS and CDR2 is YYEKEE (reference sequence). V dropped 1 base and J dropped 3 bases, with 14 bases sitting between them. The CDR3 runs 16 residues. The CDR3 is CASSLWGQGYNQPQHF. CDR3 nucleotide sequence: TGTGCCAGCAGCTTGTGGGGCCAGGGCTACAATCAGCCCCAGCATTTT.

The J gene is TRBJ2-5, the V gene TRBV9, with TRBD2 identical over 7 bases. V was pared by 1 base and J by 5 bases, with 11 bases of the junction left unmatched. The CDR3 has 16 residues. Germline CDR1 reads SGDLS; CDR2 reads YYNGEE. In nucleotides, the CDR3 is TGTGCCAGCAGCGTATTACCTTTAGATAGCGGGGAGACCCAGTACTTC. Amino acid sequence: CASSVLPLDSGETQYF.

V usage is TRBV27 and J usage is TRBJ2-3, with TRBD2 matching 9 bases. With 6 bases clipped from V and 4 bases from J, the junction kept 5 bases outside the gene matches. CDR1 MNHEY and CDR2 SMNVEV come from the germline V gene (reference sequence). The CDR3 is made up of 14 amino acids. The CDR3 DNA sequence: TGTGCCAGCAGGGTGACTAGCGGCGCAGATACGCAGTATTTT. Its translation: CASRVTSGADTQYF.

The V and J genes are TRBV6-1 and TRBJ2-1; 13 positions match TRBD2. The germline V gene has CDR1 MNHNS and CDR2 SASEGT. Losses at the gene ends were 1 base for V and 8 bases for J; bases not matched to a gene: 2. CDR3 length: 15 residues. CDR3 DNA: TGTGCCAGCAGTGAAGGGACTAGCGGGAGCTATGAGCAGTTCTTC. Its translation is CASSEGTSGSYEQFF.

This rearrangement joins TRBV19 to TRBJ1-2; weak D call: TRBD1 (5 bases). Germline loops: CDR1 LNHDA, CDR2 SQIVND (reference sequence). Trimming took 3 bases from V and 4 from J, leaving 6 bases between them. This CDR3 spans 12 amino acids. The CDR3 DNA reads as TGTGCCAGTAGTATGACAGCCTATGGCTACACCTTC. Translated: CASSMTAYGYTF.

This chain links TRBV6-2 or TRBV6-3 with TRBJ2-1, with 8 bases that match TRBD2. The CDR3 contains 16 residues. V lost 3 bases to trimming and J lost 8 bases; unmatched junction nucleotides: 12. Germline assignment: CDR1 MNHEY and CDR2 SVGEGT. In DNA form, the CDR3 reads TGTGCCAGCAGTTATCCAATCCGGGAGGGCCGGTATGAGCAGTTCTTC. As protein: CASSYPIREGRYEQFF.

The rearrangement links TRBV28 to TRBJ2-1; no definite D call. The germline V gene encodes CDR1 MDHEN and CDR2 SYDVKM. This CDR3 region has 14 residues. With 7 bases removed from V and 0 bases from J, the gap between germline ends came to 10 bases. The CDR3 sequence is CASTFSPSYNEQFF. As DNA, the CDR3 is TGTGCCAGCACATTTTCCCCCTCCTACAATGAGCAGTTCTTC.

V and J are TRBV4-1 and TRBJ2-7; D gene uncertain. V was pared by 0 bases and J by 2 bases, with 11 bases between. This CDR3 contains 15 residues. Per germline, CDR1 MGHRA and CDR2 YSYEKL. The CDR3 loop is CASSQDPSVTYEQYF. Written as DNA, the CDR3 is TGCGCCAGCAGCCAAGATCCGTCAGTTACCTACGAGCAGTACTTC.

The J gene is TRBJ2-7, the V gene TRBV7-8; 7 nucleotides line up with TRBD2. The J segment lost 4 bases and the V segment lost 1 base, leaving 4 bases of the junction unmatched. This CDR3 has 14 residues. Germline V lookup: CDR1 SGHVS, CDR2 FQNEAQ. This CDR3 reads CASSLVRTSYEQYF. The DNA for the CDR3 is TGTGCCAGCAGCTTAGTTAGGACTAGTTACGAGCAGTACTTC.

V gene TRBV6-6 combines with J gene TRBJ2-1; D might be TRBD1 (5 bases). The CDR3 is 15 amino acids. Deletions cut 6 bases from V and 0 bases from J, with 12 bases between. Germline V lookup: CDR1 MNHNY, CDR2 SVGAGI (reference sequence). The CDR3 region has the DNA TGTGCCAGCAGGTTGACAGTCCTCTCCTACAATGAGCAGTTCTTC. Protein sequence: CASRLTVLSYNEQFF.

The chain uses TRBV7-9 and TRBJ1-1; TRBD1 aligns across 7 bases. V shed 4 bases and J 0 bases; nucleotides not matched to a gene: 8. The germline CDR1 and CDR2 sequences are SEHNR and FQNEAQ (reference sequence). The CDR3 consists of 16 residues. CDR3 coding DNA: TGTGCCAGCAGCTCTCAATCGACAGGGATGAACACTGAAGCTTTCTTT. As protein: CASSSQSTGMNTEAFF. Based on the CDR3 plus reference TRBV7-9 and TRBJ1-1, the full variable domain is DTGVSQNPRHKITKRGQNVTFRCDPISEHNRLYWYRQTLGQGPEFLTYFQNEAQLEKSRLLSDRFSAERPKGSFSTLEIQRTEQGDSAMYLCASSSQSTGMNTEAFFGQGTRLTVV.